A selection of T cell receptor beta chains follows, all from one sample in a study of blood T cell repertoires in COVID-19. Method: immunoSEQ multiplex PCR; TCRdb's copy keeps in-frame clones and lacks some. Among roughly 100,000 clones listed, over 65% were seen once. The sequencing input was peripheral blood. These receptors were obtained from a human donor in a cohort sampled during active COVID-19. CDR3s include the opening cysteine and the closing phenylalanine or tryptophan. A D gene is named only where the DNA matches it firmly. Clone size is given for some rows only: seen once, a few or many times, or a class if the clone is expanded.

v_gene	abundance	j_gene	d_gene	CDR3nt	CDR3aa
TRBV18	.	TRBJ2-5	.	TGTGCCAGCTCATTCTACCAAGAGACCCAGTACTTC	CASSFYQETQYF
TRBV29-1	few	TRBJ2-5	.	TGCAGCGTTGAAGAGGCGGGGCTCTGGGGGACCCAGTACTTC	CSVEEAGLWGTQYF
TRBV7-2	few	TRBJ2-1	.	TGTGCCAGCAGCTTAGCAGGCCGTGGCAGGTACAATGAGCAGTTCTTC	CASSLAGRGRYNEQFF
TRBV12-5	.	TRBJ1-4	.	TGTGCTAGTGGTTTGACGTCAGGGAACCGGGAAAAACTGTTTTTT	CASGLTSGNREKLFF
TRBV5-4	.	TRBJ2-1	TRBD2	TGTGCCAGCAGGTCGCTACTAGCGGGTCCGGAGGGGGAGCAGTTCTTC	CASRSLLAGPEGEQFF
TRBV7-6	.	TRBJ2-1	TRBD2	TGTGCCAGCAGCTGGGTAGCGGGGGGCCCCCATGAGCAGTTCTTC	CASSWVAGGPHEQFF
TRBV11-3	.	TRBJ1-1	.	TGTGCCAGCAGCTTAGCAAAGGGGGTCGGGTGGAGCACTGAAGCTTTCTTT	CASSLAKGVGWSTEAFF
TRBV4-1	few	TRBJ1-4	TRBD1	TGCGCCAGCAGCCAAGAATACAGGGGGAATGAAAAACTGTTTTTT	CASSQEYRGNEKLFF
TRBV6-5	.	TRBJ2-5	.	TGTGCCAGCTCTCGGGGCGGGGGCGAGCAAGAGACCCAGTACTTC	CASSRGGGEQETQYF
TRBV7-9	.	TRBJ2-1	.	TGTGCCAGCAGCTTACGTCAGGGGATAGGAGAGCAGTTCTTC	CASSLRQGIGEQFF
TRBV6-5	.	TRBJ1-2	.	TGTGCCAGCAGTTTTCGGCAGGGGGGCTACACCTTC	CASSFRQGGYTF
TRBV19	.	TRBJ1-6	TRBD1	TGTGCCAGTAGTATAAACACCGGGACAGGGGCTAATTCACCCCTCCACTTT	CASSINTGTGANSPLHF
TRBV6-6	.	TRBJ2-7	.	TGTGCCAGCAGCCGCGGGTCCTACGAGCAGTACTTC	CASSRGSYEQYF
TRBV4-2	.	TRBJ2-7	.	TGTGCCAGCAGCCAAGCAGGGACCTACGAGCAGTACTTC	CASSQAGTYEQYF
TRBV6-1	.	TRBJ1-2	TRBD1	TGTGCCAGCAGTGAGACAGGGGTCAAGAGAAGAGAGAATGGCTACACCTTC	CASSETGVKRRENGYTF
TRBV6-1	.	TRBJ2-1	TRBD2	TGTGCCAGCAGTGAAAGCGGGGGGCTTAACAATGAGCAGTTCTTC	CASSESGGLNNEQFF
TRBV27	.	TRBJ2-2	.	TGTGCCAGCACAAGGAGCTCGGGGGGCATTAACACCGGGGAGCTGTTTTTT	CASTRSSGGINTGELFF
TRBV7-9	.	TRBJ1-1	.	TGTGCCAGCAGTGAGGGATCCCCCGGGCGGAACACTGAAGCTTTCTTT	CASSEGSPGRNTEAFF
TRBV4-1	.	TRBJ1-1	TRBD1	TGCGCCAGCAGCCAAGGGGGGACAGGGGTAATGAACACTGAAGCTTTCTTT	CASSQGGTGVMNTEAFF
TRBV9	.	TRBJ1-2	TRBD1	TGTGCCAGTTCGACAGGGGGCGAGAGAGGCTACACCTTC	CASSTGGERGYTF
TRBV6-2/TRBV6-3	few	TRBJ1-3	.	TGTGCCAGCAGTTACTCCGGGACACGGAACACCATATATTTT	CASSYSGTRNTIYF
TRBV7-3	.	TRBJ2-1	TRBD2	TGTGCCAGCAGCCCTAGCGGAGCAAACAATGAGCAGTTCTTC	CASSPSGANNEQFF
TRBV7-2	.	TRBJ2-1	.	TGTGCCAGCAGCTTAGGTCAGGAAAGCAATGAGCAGTTCTTC	CASSLGQESNEQFF
TRBV7-9	once	TRBJ1-4	TRBD1	TGTGCCAGCAGCGTACAGGGGGCGGGGACGGAAAAACTGTTTTTT	CASSVQGAGTEKLFF
TRBV10-3	once	TRBJ2-5	TRBD2	TGTGCCATCAGTGAGCTAGCGGGGGTTCATAGGTCAGAGACCCAGTACTTC	CAISELAGVHRSETQYF
TRBV27	once	TRBJ1-1	TRBD1	TGTGCCAGCAGTTGGGGGACAGGAAGAACTGAAGCTTTCTTT	CASSWGTGRTEAFF
TRBV11-3	.	TRBJ2-3	.	TGTGCCAGCAGCCCCCCGCAGGTTTTTAGCACAGATACGCAGTATTTT	CASSPPQVFSTDTQYF
TRBV19	.	TRBJ2-5	.	TGTGCCAGTATGCAGGTATGGGAGACCCAGTACTTC	CASMQVWETQYF
TRBV14	.	TRBJ1-4	.	TGTGCCAGCAGCCCCCTCGGGGCTAATGAAAAACTGTTTTTT	CASSPLGANEKLFF
TRBV6-5	.	TRBJ2-5	.	TGTGCCAGCATCCGTCGGGGGGCGGAGACCCAGTACTTC	CASIRRGAETQYF